The 8 T cell receptor beta chains in this list originate from one sample, sequenced in a study of shared clonotypes between healthy human individuals. The table came from immunoSEQ multiplex PCR; TCRdb's copy has only in-frame clones and leaves some out. The data contain a few million clones, over 85% of them singletons. The sample comprised naive CD4+ T cells sorted from blood. Subset here: CD45RA+ positively selected. These receptors were collected from a man aged 18 to 30 in good health.

About this clone: This same CDR3 is encoded by further DNA sequences in the sample. This rearrangement joins TRBV29-1 to TRBJ2-5; D gene unclear. The CDR3 is 11 residues long. With 6 bases removed from V and 5 bases from J, the gap between germline ends came to 10 bases. The germline V gene has CDR1 SQVTM and CDR2 ANQGSEA. The CDR3 sequence is CSVEPAETQYF. The CDR3 DNA reads as TGCAGCGTAGAGCCGGCGGAGACCCAGTACTTC.

V is TRBV11-3 and J is TRBJ2-2, with a weak D call TRBD1 (6 bases). This CDR3 is built from 14 residues. V was shortened by 8 bases and J by 6 bases, with 16 bases between the two germline ends. Germline CDR1 reads SGHNT; CDR2 reads YENEEA. The CDR3, as DNA: TGTGCCAGCCAACAGGGAAGGAAGGCCGGGGAGCTGTTTTTT. Translation: CASQQGRKAGELFF.

The V gene is TRBV5-1, the J gene TRBJ1-1; maybe TRBD1 (6 bases). The CDR3 consists of 15 residues. V lost 4 bases to trimming and J lost 0 bases, with 13 bases between them. Germline CDR1 and CDR2: SGHRS and YFSETQ. The CDR3 nucleotides are TGCGCCAGCAGCCAAGCAACAGGGTTGAACACTGAAGCTTTCTTT. It translates to CASSQATGLNTEAFF.

This chain links TRBV30 with TRBJ2-7; 7 bases align to TRBD2. Germline values: CDR1 GTSNPN, CDR2 SVGIG (reference sequence). V gave up 4 bases and J gave up 6 bases; unmatched junction bases: 9. The CDR3 runs to 13 residues. CDR3 residues: CAWNHAGAREQYF. The CDR3 coding sequence is TGTGCCTGGAACCACGCGGGAGCCCGCGAGCAGTACTTC.

V usage is TRBV6-5 and J usage is TRBJ2-7; TRBD2 matches at 13 bases. Germline CDR1 reads MNHEY; CDR2 reads SVGAGI. Losses at the gene ends were 5 bases for V and 11 bases for J; bases not matched to a gene: 12. The CDR3 consists of 15 residues. The CDR3, as DNA: TGTGCCAGCAGTAAAACCGGGACTAGCGGGGCACGAGAGTACTTC. It codes for CASSKTGTSGAREYF.

The chain employs TRBV4-1 and TRBJ2-7; TRBD2 matches at 14 bases. With 1 base clipped from V and 10 bases from J, the junction kept 6 bases outside the gene matches. The CDR3 length is 15 residues. Germline V CDR1 and CDR2: MGHRA, YSYEKL. In DNA form, the CDR3 reads TGCGCCAGCAGCCAAGTAGGGGGGACTAGCGGGAGCCAGTACTTC. It codes for CASSQVGGTSGSQYF.

The chain recombines TRBV5-1 with TRBJ2-2; 8 bases line up with TRBD2. Trimming removed 1 base from V and 3 bases from J; junction bases left unmatched: 2. This CDR3 region has 15 residues. CDR1 is SGHRS, CDR2 YFSETQ, per germline. CDR3 protein: CASSLQRGYTGELFF. The CDR3 DNA reads as TGCGCCAGCAGCTTGCAGCGGGGGTACACCGGGGAGCTGTTTTTT.

This chain links TRBV27 with TRBJ1-1; no reliable D call. The CDR3 covers 13 residues. Trimming stripped 6 bases from V and 1 base from J, with 9 bases between. In germline, CDR1 is MNHEY, CDR2 SMNVEV (reference sequence). CDR3 nucleotide sequence: TGTGCCAGCAGGAGGACGGGGAACACTGAAGCTTTCTTT. Its translation is CASRRTGNTEAFF.